This TCR beta chain derives from a study of cytomegalovirus exposure and HLA in healthy donors. Study details: An early data release held 79 million or so unique TCRs from HLA-typed donors.

Germline CDR1 and CDR2: MNHNS and SASEGT. With 2 bases clipped from V and 2 bases from J, the junction kept 1 base outside the gene matches. The CDR3 sequence is 15 residues long. Whole-study findings and limits: A highly shared variant cluster was judged a likely technical artifact. Some public TCRs appeared in many individuals, while most sequences were rare.

60 Vbeta and 13 Jbeta primers were used in PCR. As handled by the study authors: An analysis that came later counted 77 million or so unique TCR beta chains, 10 million to 11 million shared. The protocol was immunoSEQ multiplex PCR, while the TCRdb copy is restricted to in-frame clones and leaves out a portion. The DNA was the basis for D and trimming; V, J and clone size are from that table. The table lists 90,000 to 120,000 clones, around 77% of them singletons. Notes on this clone: The target antigen is unknown.

The rearrangement links TRBV6-1 to TRBJ2-1, with TRBD1 matching over 9 bases. Sequencing was performed on PBMCs. This receptor was taken from a man in his late teens or twenties in good health and CMV-seronegative. CDR3 loop: CASSENRGPYNEQFF. The CDR3, as DNA: TGTGCCAGCAGTGAAAACAGGGGGCCCTACAATGAGCAGTTCTTC.